The source of this TCR beta chain is a study of human T cells and chemical hapten exposure. At the level of the study: Patients, a majority of them female, were diagnosed with alopecia areata, totalis or universalis.

Trimming pared 0 bases from V and 2 bases from J, leaving 8 bases between. Germline CDR1 MNHEY, CDR2 SVGEGT. The CDR3 is 15 amino acids. This clonotype has at least ten counts. TCRdb processed the RACE reads anew with MiXCR; each CDR3 protein has one entry. The table records roughly 120,000 distinct CDR3 sequences, roughly 13% of them present only once. Time point specified: patch test 1, 2 weeks after DPC sensitization. Regarding treatment: therapeutic diphenylcyclopropenone sensitization with weekly scalp DPC. This sequence was found in a man aged 18 to 30 with alopecia areata. Some clones in this sample may be carry-over from other donors' samples. Sample: whole blood, taken in connection with sensitization to the hapten diphenylcyclopropenone (DPC). This chain uses TRBV6-2 or TRBV6-3 with TRBJ2-4; TRBD1 might be the D (5 bases). CDR3 DNA: TGTGCCAGCAGTTACTCCCCAGGGTCCAAAAACATTCAGTACTTC. Translating gives CASSYSPGSKNIQYF.